A selection of T cell receptor beta chains follows, all from one sample in a study of spatial heterogeneity in lung cancer. One entry per CDR3 protein, called by TCRdb with MiXCR from the 5' RACE reads. The sample has 75,000 to 85,000 distinct CDR3 sequences, approximately 20% seen once. The material was PBMCs, obtained at surgery. The receptor set was obtained from a male donor with early-stage non-small cell lung cancer. The conserved cysteine and the conserved F or W are not part of the CDR3 here. The size of a clone is reported for some rows only, either as once, few or many, or as a class for expanded clones.

J: TRBJ1-1
size: few
V: TRBV2
CDR3: ASSEEGTGGYTEAF

J: TRBJ2-3
size: few
V: TRBV2
CDR3: ASSEYRSTDTQY

J: TRBJ2-7
size: .
V: TRBV29-1
CDR3: SPRFPTGEQY

J: TRBJ2-2
size: .
V: TRBV24-1
CDR3: ATSDPRTGPNTGELF

J: TRBJ2-5
size: few
V: TRBV5-1
CDR3: ASSLADGFQETQY

J: TRBJ1-5
size: many
V: TRBV5-1
CDR3: ASSLAGQINQPQH

J: TRBJ2-7
size: few
V: TRBV5-1
CDR3: ASSLDYSSYEQY

J: TRBJ1-1
size: .
V: TRBV19
CDR3: ASSASYRGPEAF

J: TRBJ2-7
size: .
V: TRBV6-1
CDR3: ASFGTSGGATGEQY

J: TRBJ2-5
size: many
V: TRBV3-1
CDR3: ASSQGTVETQY

J: TRBJ1-5
size: few
V: TRBV20-1
CDR3: SARGGGLQGAQPQH

J: TRBJ2-3
size: few
V: TRBV6-6
CDR3: ASSYSGRGATDTQY

J: TRBJ2-7
size: many
V: TRBV6-1
CDR3: ASSANRAYEQY

J: TRBJ1-1
size: .
V: TRBV21-1
CDR3: ASSKGRDNTEAF

J: TRBJ1-1
size: few
V: TRBV7-9
CDR3: ASSPRQGHTEAF

J: TRBJ2-6
size: .
V: TRBV20-1
CDR3: SARDDITGANVLT

J: TRBJ2-1
size: .
V: TRBV6-2/TRBV6-3
CDR3: ASTRDNEQF

J: TRBJ1-1
size: few
V: TRBV12-3/TRBV12-4
CDR3: ASTATGAVTEAF

J: TRBJ1-2
size: few
V: TRBV4-1
CDR3: ASSQERAGGGYT

J: TRBJ1-2
size: .
V: TRBV18
CDR3: ASSSPGGRSYGYT

J: TRBJ2-3
size: many
V: TRBV5-1
CDR3: ASSLTESTDTQY

J: TRBJ2-5
size: many
V: TRBV5-1
CDR3: ASSPGTPETQY

J: TRBJ1-1
size: few
V: TRBV6-5
CDR3: ASRRDKSVNTEAF

J: TRBJ2-5
size: many
V: TRBV7-2
CDR3: ASSLAGYSETQY

J: TRBJ1-6
size: .
V: TRBV2
CDR3: ASSEPGTTLRPLH

J: TRBJ2-2
size: .
V: TRBV6-5
CDR3: ASKSSTGELF

J: TRBJ1-3
size: .
V: TRBV7-3
CDR3: ASGAGQGSGNTIY

J: TRBJ2-5
size: .
V: TRBV28
CDR3: ASNSKLAGETQY

J: TRBJ1-1
size: .
V: TRBV2
CDR3: ARRGPMRNTEAF

J: TRBJ2-7
size: few
V: TRBV5-1
CDR3: ASSWGDYSYEQY

J: TRBJ2-5
size: few
V: TRBV28
CDR3: ASTPGLAGETQY

J: TRBJ2-1
size: .
V: TRBV10-3
CDR3: ADSSNGNEQF

J: TRBJ2-2
size: .
V: TRBV11-1
CDR3: ASSSRQASTGELF

J: TRBJ1-1
size: many
V: TRBV7-6
CDR3: ASSLARNTEAF

J: TRBJ2-1
size: .
V: TRBV5-1
CDR3: ASSLTTGSSYNEQF

J: TRBJ1-4
size: .
V: TRBV6-2/TRBV6-3
CDR3: ASSSGQPGVEKLF

J: TRBJ2-3
size: .
V: TRBV11-2
CDR3: ASSLGQGRDTQY

J: TRBJ2-1
size: few
V: TRBV9
CDR3: ASSVFSGQGAYNEQF

J: TRBJ2-5
size: few
V: TRBV11-2
CDR3: ASSWLAGAQETQY

J: TRBJ2-5
size: many
V: TRBV2
CDR3: ASSPTSVDTQY

J: TRBJ1-2
size: few
V: TRBV14
CDR3: ASSRPRTGGFAGYT

J: TRBJ1-3
size: few
V: TRBV29-1
CDR3: SVGGTASGNTIY

J: TRBJ2-7
size: .
V: TRBV28
CDR3: ASSLPGSKQY

J: TRBJ2-1
size: .
V: TRBV5-8
CDR3: ASSLHRGSNEQF